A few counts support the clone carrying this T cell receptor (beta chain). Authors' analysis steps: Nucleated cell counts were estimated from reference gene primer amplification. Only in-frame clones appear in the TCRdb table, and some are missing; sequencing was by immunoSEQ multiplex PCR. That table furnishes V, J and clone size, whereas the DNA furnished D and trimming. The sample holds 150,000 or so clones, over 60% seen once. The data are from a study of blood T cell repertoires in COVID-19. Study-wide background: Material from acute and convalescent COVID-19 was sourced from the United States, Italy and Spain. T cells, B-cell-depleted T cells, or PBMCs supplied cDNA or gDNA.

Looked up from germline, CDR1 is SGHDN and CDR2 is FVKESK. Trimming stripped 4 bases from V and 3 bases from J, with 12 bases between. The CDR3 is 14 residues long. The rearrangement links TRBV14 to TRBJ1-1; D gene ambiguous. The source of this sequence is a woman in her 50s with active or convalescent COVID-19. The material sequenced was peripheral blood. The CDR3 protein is CASSLKHLYTEAFF. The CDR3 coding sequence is TGTGCCAGCAGCCTTAAACACCTTTACACTGAAGCTTTCTTT.